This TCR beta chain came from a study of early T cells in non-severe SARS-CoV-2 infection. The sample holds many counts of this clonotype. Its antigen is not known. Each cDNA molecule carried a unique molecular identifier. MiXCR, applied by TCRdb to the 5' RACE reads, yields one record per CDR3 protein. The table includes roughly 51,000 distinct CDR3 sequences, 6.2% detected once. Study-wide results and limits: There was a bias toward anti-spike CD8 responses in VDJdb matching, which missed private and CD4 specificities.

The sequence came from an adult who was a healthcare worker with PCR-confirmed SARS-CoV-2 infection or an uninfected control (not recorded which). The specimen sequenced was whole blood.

The CDR3 DNA reads TGTGCCAGCTCACCTATTAGGACCGCGAAGGGAAAACTGTTTTTT. Protein sequence: CASSPIRTAKGKLFF. V and J are TRBV18 and TRBJ1-4, with D unclear. CDR1 KGHSH and CDR2 LQKENI come from the germline V gene. V was shortened by 3 bases and J by 10 bases, with 18 bases between the two germline ends. The CDR3 covers 15 residues.